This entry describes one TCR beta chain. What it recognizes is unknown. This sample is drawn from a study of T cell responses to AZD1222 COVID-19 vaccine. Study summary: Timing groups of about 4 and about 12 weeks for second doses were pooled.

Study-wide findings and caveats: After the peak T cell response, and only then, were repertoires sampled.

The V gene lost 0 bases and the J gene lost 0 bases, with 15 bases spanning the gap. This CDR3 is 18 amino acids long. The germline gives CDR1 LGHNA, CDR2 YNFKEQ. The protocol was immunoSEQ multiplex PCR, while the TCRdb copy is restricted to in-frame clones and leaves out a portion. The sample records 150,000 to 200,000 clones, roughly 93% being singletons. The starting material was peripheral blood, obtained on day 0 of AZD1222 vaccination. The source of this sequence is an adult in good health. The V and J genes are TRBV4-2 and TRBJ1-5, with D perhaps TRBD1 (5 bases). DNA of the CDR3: TGTGCCAGCAGCCAAGATTTTGCAGGGCCGTATAGCAATCAGCCCCAGCATTTT. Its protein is CASSQDFAGPYSNQPQHF.